A single sample gave rise to the 20 T cell receptor beta chains below, sequenced in a study of identical twins. TCRdb called the 5' RACE reads again in MiXCR, with one record for every CDR3 protein. The sample shows roughly 250,000 distinct CDR3 sequences, roughly 7% of them seen only once. These same data were also listed under a study on yellow fever vaccine responses in identical twins.

Sample: memory (CD45RO+) T cells sorted from blood. These receptor sequences come from a woman between 18 and 29 years old in good health.

This clonotype was found many times. The V call is TRBV20-1, the J call TRBJ1-1; D gene uncertain. There are 13 residues in the CDR3. The germline V gene encodes CDR1 DFQATT and CDR2 SNEGSKA (reference sequence). The V end was cut by 0 bases, the J end by 4 bases, with 9 bases between. The CDR3, as DNA: TGCAGTGCTAGAGATGGCCGATCCACTGAAGCTTTCTTT. It specifies CSARDGRSTEAFF.

This clonotype was detected ten times or more. The V gene is TRBV12-3 or TRBV12-4, the J gene TRBJ2-1; weak D call: TRBD2 (6 bases). The CDR3 contains 14 residues. Between the trimmed V and J ends, which lost 5 bases and 3 bases, there was a span of 11 bases. The CDR3 DNA follows: TGTGCCAGCAGTGGGGTCGGGAGCTACAATGAGCAGTTCTTC. It specifies CASSGVGSYNEQFF.

This clonotype was observed a few times. The chain joins TRBV7-3 to TRBJ2-3, with D possibly TRBD2 on 6 matching bases. Germline V gene sequence: CDR1 SGHTA, CDR2 FQGTGA. The CDR3 consists of 18 residues. Trimming stripped 0 bases from V and 0 bases from J, with 16 bases between. The CDR3 region is CASSLTATLGTSTDTQYF. The CDR3 region has the DNA TGTGCCAGCAGCTTAACAGCTACCTTGGGGACTAGCACAGATACGCAGTATTTT.

V and J are TRBV5-1 and TRBJ2-7; 9 bases match TRBD2. Germline V lookup: CDR1 SGHRS, CDR2 YFSETQ. The CDR3 has 15 residues. Trimming cost V 0 bases and J 5 bases; bases outside gene matches: 6. The CDR3 DNA sequence: TGCGCCAGCAGCTTGGGGCTAGCGGGAATCCACGAGCAGTACTTC. Translating gives CASSLGLAGIHEQYF.

This chain connects TRBV5-1 to TRBJ2-7; tentatively, D is TRBD1 or TRBD2 (5 bases each). Germline CDR1 is SGHRS and CDR2 is YFSETQ. The CDR3 runs 14 residues. V was shortened by 4 bases and J by 2 bases, with 13 bases between the two germline ends. CDR3 DNA: TGCGCCAGCAGCCCGGGTGGGGGTACCTACGAGCAGTACTTC. This sequence encodes CASSPGGGTYEQYF.

This clonotype was recorded a few times. The chain is built from TRBV12-3 or TRBV12-4 and TRBJ2-2; D may match TRBD1 or TRBD2 (5 bases each). V shed 3 bases and J shed 5 bases, with 13 bases lying between them. The CDR3 contains 15 residues. This CDR3 is CASSFRDPRTGELFF. The CDR3 nucleotides read TGTGCCAGCAGTTTCCGGGACCCTCGGACCGGGGAGCTGTTTTTT.

This clonotype has at least ten counts. V gene TRBV4-2 combines with J gene TRBJ2-2; D gene uncertain. The germline V gene has CDR1 LGHNA and CDR2 YNFKEQ. V lost 0 bases and J 2 bases, leaving 7 bases between the germline ends. The CDR3 sequence is 15 residues long. DNA of the CDR3: TGTGCCAGCAGCCAAGAAAGGGTTAACACCGGGGAGCTGTTTTTT. Protein: CASSQERVNTGELFF.

This clonotype was recorded many times. The chain uses TRBV14 and TRBJ2-5, with D unclear. Germline values: CDR1 SGHDN, CDR2 FVKESK. The CDR3 length is 13 residues. The ends were cut back, 2 bases at V and 4 bases at J, with 8 bases in the middle. The DNA for the CDR3 is TGTGCCAGCAGCCAACGATCGGGAGAGACCCAGTACTTC. Its translation is CASSQRSGETQYF.

This clonotype was recorded a few times. The rearrangement links TRBV18 to TRBJ1-1, with D possibly matching TRBD1 (6 bases). The V gene's germline CDR1 is KGHSH and CDR2 LQKENI. Trimming took off 1 base at V and 2 bases at J, with 8 bases between the two ends. This CDR3 is 14 amino acids long. The CDR3 nucleotides are TGTGCCAGCTCACCACAGGGGGGAAACACTGAAGCTTTCTTT. Its translation: CASSPQGGNTEAFF.

The chain carries TRBV20-1 and TRBJ2-2, with D possibly being TRBD2 (6 bases). Germline V lookup: CDR1 DFQATT, CDR2 SNEGSKA (reference sequence). CDR3 size: 14 residues. V gave up 5 bases and J gave up 8 bases, with 18 bases separating them. This CDR3 is CSAEGRSTRGELFF. CDR3 nucleotides: TGCAGTGCTGAGGGGAGGTCAACCAGGGGGGAGCTGTTTTTT.

This chain joins TRBV18 and TRBJ2-5; D gene ambiguous. Germline lookup yields CDR1 KGHSH and CDR2 LQKENI. The V gene lost 2 bases and the J gene lost 2 bases, with 9 bases spanning the gap. The CDR3 totals 14 residues. In DNA form, the CDR3 reads TGTGCCAGCTCACCAGAGCCAAGACAAGAGACCCAGTACTTC. Translation gives CASSPEPRQETQYF. The full variable domain, its missing parts supplied by reference TRBV18 and TRBJ2-5, is NAGVMQNPRHLVRRRGQEARLRCSPMKGHSHVYWYRQLPEEGLKFMVYLQKENIIDESGMPKERFSAEFPKEGPSILRIQQVVRGDSAAYFCASSPEPRQETQYFGPGTRLLVL.

This clonotype was observed many times. The chain has TRBV11-2 and TRBJ2-4, with D possibly TRBD2 on 6 matching bases. CDR3 length: 19 residues. Germline-derived CDR1 and CDR2 are SGHAT and FQNNGV. V lost 0 bases to trimming and J lost 4 bases, with 22 bases between them. The CDR3 coding sequence is TGTGCCAGCAGCTTAGACCCCTGGAGTAGCGGAACGTTAAAAAACATTCAGTACTTC. It specifies CASSLDPWSSGTLKNIQYF.

This clonotype has at least ten counts. V usage is TRBV24-1 and J usage is TRBJ1-2; D is ambiguous. The germline V and J ends were trimmed by 4 bases and 1 base, with 9 bases remaining between them. This CDR3 is 14 amino acids long. From germline, CDR1 is KGHDR and CDR2 SFDVKD. This CDR3 is CATSDHPVNYGYTF. Here the CDR3 DNA reads TGTGCCACCAGTGACCACCCGGTTAACTATGGCTACACCTTC.

This clonotype was observed a few times. J is TRBJ1-5 and V is TRBV6-1; 7 nucleotides match TRBD1. Trimming removed 5 bases from V and 1 base from J; junction bases left unmatched: 5. Germline V gene data show CDR1 as MNHNS and CDR2 as SASEGT. This CDR3 has 15 amino acids. For the CDR3, the DNA is TGTGCCAGCAGTCCAACAGGGGTGAGCAATCAGCCCCAGCATTTT. Translating gives CASSPTGVSNQPQHF.

This chain uses TRBV3-1 with TRBJ1-2; TRBD1 matches at 7 bases. The germline V gene encodes CDR1 LGHDT and CDR2 YNNKEL (reference sequence). CDR3 length equals 14 residues. Losses at the gene ends were 4 bases for V and 1 base for J; bases not matched to a gene: 3. DNA for the CDR3: TGTGCCAGCAGCCCGGGACAGCTTAACTATGGCTACACCTTC. Amino acids: CASSPGQLNYGYTF. The full variable domain, completed using reference TRBV3-1 and TRBJ1-2, is DTAVSQTPKYLVTQMGNDKSIKCEQNLGHDTMYWYKQDSKKFLKIMFSYNNKELIINETVPNRFSPKSPDKAHLNLHINSLELGDSAVYFCASSPGQLNYGYTFGSGTRLTVV.

The chain is built from TRBV11-2 and TRBJ2-2, with TRBD2 matching 7 bases. The V gene end was trimmed by 2 bases and the J gene end by 4 bases; junction bases not matched to a gene: 10. The length of the CDR3 is 17 residues. CDR1 is SGHAT and CDR2 is FQNNGV in the germline V gene. CDR3 in amino acids: CASSLSSGGTRTGELFF. CDR3 nucleotides: TGTGCCAGCAGCTTATCTTCCGGGGGGACCCGCACCGGGGAGCTGTTTTTT.

V and J are TRBV9 and TRBJ2-2, with 9 bases matching TRBD2. CDR1 is SGDLS and CDR2 is YYNGEE in the germline V gene. Unmatched junction bases numbered 5, after V lost 1 base and J lost 4 bases. The CDR3 contains 16 residues. CDR3 coding DNA: TGTGCCAGCAGCGTATCGGCGGGAGGGCCCACCGGGGAGCTGTTTTTT. It codes for CASSVSAGGPTGELFF.

This clonotype showed up many times. This chain links TRBV2 with TRBJ2-5; D is undetermined. CDR3 length: 12 residues. Trimming left V 8 bases short and J 2 bases short, with 9 bases between. Germline CDR1 reads SNHLY; CDR2 reads FYNNEI. This CDR3 reads CASAEFQETQYF. The CDR3 nucleotides are TGTGCCAGCGCCGAGTTTCAAGAGACCCAGTACTTC.

This clonotype came up a few times. The gene calls are TRBV27 and TRBJ2-1; D gene uncertain. There are 16 residues in the CDR3. Germline V lookup: CDR1 MNHEY, CDR2 SMNVEV (reference sequence). V shed 5 bases and J shed 5 bases, with 19 bases lying between them. CDR3 coding DNA: TGTGCCAGCAGTCCTATCCAGCGTTCTGGGCACAATGAGCAGTTCTTC. Encoded protein: CASSPIQRSGHNEQFF.

This chain uses TRBV18 with TRBJ2-1; tentatively, D is TRBD2 (5 bases). The CDR3 is 15 residues long. Trimming removed 2 bases at V and 2 bases at J, with 10 bases between. From germline, CDR1 is KGHSH and CDR2 LQKENI. The CDR3, as DNA: TGTGCCAGCTCACCAGCGGGTTCCGCCTACAATGAGCAGTTCTTC. Amino acids: CASSPAGSAYNEQFF.